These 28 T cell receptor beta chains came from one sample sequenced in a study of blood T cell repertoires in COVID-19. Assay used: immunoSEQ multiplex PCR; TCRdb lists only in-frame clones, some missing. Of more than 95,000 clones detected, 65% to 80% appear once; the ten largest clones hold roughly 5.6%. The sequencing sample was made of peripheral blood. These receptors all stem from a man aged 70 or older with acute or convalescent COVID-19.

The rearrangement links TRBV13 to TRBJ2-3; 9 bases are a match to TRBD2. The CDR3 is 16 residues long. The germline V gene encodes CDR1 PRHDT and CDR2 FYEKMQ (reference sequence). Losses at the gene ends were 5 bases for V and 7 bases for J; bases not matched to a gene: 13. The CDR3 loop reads CASSPGLREGRYTQYF. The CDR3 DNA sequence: TGTGCCAGCAGCCCGGGGTTGCGGGAGGGCCGATATACGCAGTATTTT.

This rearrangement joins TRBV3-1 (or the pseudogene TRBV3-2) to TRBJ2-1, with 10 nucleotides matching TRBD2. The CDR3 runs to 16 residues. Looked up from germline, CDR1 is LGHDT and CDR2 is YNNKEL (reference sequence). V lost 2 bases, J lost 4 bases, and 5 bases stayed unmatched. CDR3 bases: TGTGCCAGCAGCCAACAGGGACTAGCGTTATACAATGAGCAGTTCTTC. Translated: CASSQQGLALYNEQFF.

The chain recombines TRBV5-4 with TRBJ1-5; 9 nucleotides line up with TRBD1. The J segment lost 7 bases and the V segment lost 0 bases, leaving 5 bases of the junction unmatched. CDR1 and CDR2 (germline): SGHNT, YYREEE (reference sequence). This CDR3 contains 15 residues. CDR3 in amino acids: CASSLDRGLGQPQHF. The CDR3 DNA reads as TGTGCCAGCAGCTTGGACAGGGGGCTCGGCCAGCCCCAGCATTTT. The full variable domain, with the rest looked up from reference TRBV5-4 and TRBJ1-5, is ETGVTQSPTHLIKTRGQQVTLRCSSQSGHNTVSWYQQALGQGPQFIFQYYREEENGRGNFPPRFSGLQFPNYSSELNVNALELDDSALYLCASSLDRGLGQPQHFGDGTRLSIL.

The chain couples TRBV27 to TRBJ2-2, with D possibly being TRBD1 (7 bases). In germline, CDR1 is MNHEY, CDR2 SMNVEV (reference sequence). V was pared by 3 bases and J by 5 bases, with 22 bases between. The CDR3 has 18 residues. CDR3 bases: TGTGCCAGCAGTTTCTCACCTGGGGGGACAGCTCTTACCGGGGAGCTGTTTTTT. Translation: CASSFSPGGTALTGELFF.

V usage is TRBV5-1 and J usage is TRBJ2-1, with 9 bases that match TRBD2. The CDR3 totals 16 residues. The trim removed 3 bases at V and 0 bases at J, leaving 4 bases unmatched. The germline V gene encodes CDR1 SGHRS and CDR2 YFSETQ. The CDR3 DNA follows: TGCGCCAGCAGCTACCTACTAGCGGGCTCCTACAATGAGCAGTTCTTC. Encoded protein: CASSYLLAGSYNEQFF.

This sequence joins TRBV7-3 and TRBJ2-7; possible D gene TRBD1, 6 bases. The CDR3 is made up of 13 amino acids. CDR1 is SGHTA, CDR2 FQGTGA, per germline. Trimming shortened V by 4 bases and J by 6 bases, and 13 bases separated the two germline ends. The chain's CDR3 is CASSSQTGSEQYF. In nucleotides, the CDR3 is TGTGCCAGCAGCTCCCAAACAGGGTCCGAGCAGTACTTC.

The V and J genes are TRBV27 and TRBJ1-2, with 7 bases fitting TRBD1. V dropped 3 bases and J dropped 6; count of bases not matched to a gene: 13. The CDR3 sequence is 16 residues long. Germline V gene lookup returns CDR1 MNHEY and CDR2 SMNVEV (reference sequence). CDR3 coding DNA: TGTGCCAGCAGTTTCCCTTCCCCTACCGGACAGGATGGCTACACCTTC. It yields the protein CASSFPSPTGQDGYTF.

The CDR3 region is CASSYPGTVNGYTF. The CDR3 DNA sequence: TGTGCCAGCAGTTACCCCGGGACAGTAAATGGCTACACCTTC. V gene TRBV6-2 or TRBV6-3 combines with J gene TRBJ1-2; 7 bases fit TRBD1. CDR1 and CDR2 (germline): MNHEY, SVGEGT. The junction had 6 bases not matched to a gene; V was cut back by 2 bases and J by 6 bases. This CDR3 is built from 14 residues.

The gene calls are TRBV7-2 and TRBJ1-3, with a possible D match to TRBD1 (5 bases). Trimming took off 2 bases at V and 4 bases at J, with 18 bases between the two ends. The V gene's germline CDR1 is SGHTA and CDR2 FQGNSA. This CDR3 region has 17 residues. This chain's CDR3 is CASSLTPQGGSGNTIYF. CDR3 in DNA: TGTGCCAGCAGCTTAACCCCCCAGGGAGGATCAGGAAACACCATATATTTT.

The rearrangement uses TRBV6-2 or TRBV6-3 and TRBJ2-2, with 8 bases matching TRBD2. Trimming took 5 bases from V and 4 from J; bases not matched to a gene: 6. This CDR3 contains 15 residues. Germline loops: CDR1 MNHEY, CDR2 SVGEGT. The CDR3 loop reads CASSLLSGSTGELFF. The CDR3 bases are TGTGCCAGCAGTCTACTGAGCGGGAGCACCGGGGAGCTGTTTTTT.

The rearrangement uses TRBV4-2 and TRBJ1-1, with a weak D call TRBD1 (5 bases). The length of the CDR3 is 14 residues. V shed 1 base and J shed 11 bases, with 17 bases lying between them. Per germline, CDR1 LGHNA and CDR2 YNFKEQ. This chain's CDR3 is CASSQVLQGGYAFF. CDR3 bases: TGTGCCAGCAGCCAAGTTTTGCAGGGAGGATACGCTTTCTTT.

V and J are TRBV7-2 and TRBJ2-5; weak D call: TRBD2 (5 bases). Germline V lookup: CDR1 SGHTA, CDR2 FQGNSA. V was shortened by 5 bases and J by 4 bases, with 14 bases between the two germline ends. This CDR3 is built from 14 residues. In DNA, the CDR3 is TGTGCCAGCAGCCCACTCGGACTCTCAGAGACCCAGTACTTC. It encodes CASSPLGLSETQYF.

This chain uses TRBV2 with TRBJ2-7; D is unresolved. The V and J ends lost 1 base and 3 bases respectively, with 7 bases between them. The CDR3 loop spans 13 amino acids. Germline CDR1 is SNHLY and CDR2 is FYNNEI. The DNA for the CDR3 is TGTGCCAGCAGTGAAGATCCCCTCTACGAGCAGTACTTC. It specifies CASSEDPLYEQYF.

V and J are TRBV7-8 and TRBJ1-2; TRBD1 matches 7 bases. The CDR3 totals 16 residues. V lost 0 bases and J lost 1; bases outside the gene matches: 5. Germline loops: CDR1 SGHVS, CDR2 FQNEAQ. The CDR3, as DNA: TGTGCCAGCAGCTTAGCCCCCGGGACAGTTAACTATGGCTACACCTTC. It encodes CASSLAPGTVNYGYTF.

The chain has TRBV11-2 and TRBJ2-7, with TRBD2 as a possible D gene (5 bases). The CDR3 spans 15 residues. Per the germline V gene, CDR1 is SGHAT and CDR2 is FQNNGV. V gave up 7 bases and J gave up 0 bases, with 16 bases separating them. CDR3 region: CASTLQDSSSYEQYF. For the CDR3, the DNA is TGTGCCAGCACCCTCCAGGACTCCAGCTCCTACGAGCAGTACTTC.

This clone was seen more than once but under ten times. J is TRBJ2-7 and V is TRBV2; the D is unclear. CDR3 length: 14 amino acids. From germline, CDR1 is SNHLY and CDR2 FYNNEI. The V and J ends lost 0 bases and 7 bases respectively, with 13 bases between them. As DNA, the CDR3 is TGTGCCAGCAGTGAAGCGCTTGAGGCTAGGGAGCAGTACTTC. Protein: CASSEALEAREQYF. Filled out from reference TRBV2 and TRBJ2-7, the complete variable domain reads EPEVTQTPSHQVTQMGQEVILRCVPISNHLYFYWYRQILGQKVEFLVSFYNNEISEKSEIFDDQFSVERPDGSNFTLKIRSTKLEDSAMYFCASSEALEAREQYFGPGTRLTVT.

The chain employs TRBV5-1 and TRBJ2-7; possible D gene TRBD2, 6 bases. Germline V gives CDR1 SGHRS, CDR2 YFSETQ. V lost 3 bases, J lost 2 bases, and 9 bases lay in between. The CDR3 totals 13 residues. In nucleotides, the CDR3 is TGCGCCAGCAGCTACGGGGGTCCCTACGAGCAGTACTTC. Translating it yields CASSYGGPYEQYF.

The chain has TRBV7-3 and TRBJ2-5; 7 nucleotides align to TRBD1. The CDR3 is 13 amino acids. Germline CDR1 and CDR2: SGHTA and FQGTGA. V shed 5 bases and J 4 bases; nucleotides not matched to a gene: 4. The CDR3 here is CASSNNRGETQYF. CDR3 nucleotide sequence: TGTGCCAGCAGCAACAACAGGGGAGAGACCCAGTACTTC. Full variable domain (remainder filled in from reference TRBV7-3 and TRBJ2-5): GAGVSQTPSNKVTEKGKYVELRCDPISGHTALYWYRQSLGQGPEFLIYFQGTGAADDSGLPNDRFFAVRPEGSVSTLKIQRTERGDSAVYLCASSNNRGETQYFGPGTRLLVL.

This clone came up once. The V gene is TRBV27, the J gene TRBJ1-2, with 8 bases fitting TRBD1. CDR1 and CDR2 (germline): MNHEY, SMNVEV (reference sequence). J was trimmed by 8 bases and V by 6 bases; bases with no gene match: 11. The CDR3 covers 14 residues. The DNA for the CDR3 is TGTGCCAGCAGGTACCTCCAGGGGGCCCGGGGCTACACCTTC. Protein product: CASRYLQGARGYTF.

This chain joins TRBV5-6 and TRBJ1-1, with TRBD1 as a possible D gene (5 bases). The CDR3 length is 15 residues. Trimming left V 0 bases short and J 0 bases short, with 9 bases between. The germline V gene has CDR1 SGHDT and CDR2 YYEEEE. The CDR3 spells CASSLGGSLNTEAFF. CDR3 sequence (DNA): TGTGCCAGCAGCTTGGGGGGCAGTCTGAACACTGAAGCTTTCTTT.

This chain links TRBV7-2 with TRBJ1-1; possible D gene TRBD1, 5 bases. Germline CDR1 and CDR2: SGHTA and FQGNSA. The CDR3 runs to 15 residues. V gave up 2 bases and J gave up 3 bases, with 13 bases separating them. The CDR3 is CASSLRRKGDTEAFF. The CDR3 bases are TGTGCCAGCAGCTTACGGCGAAAAGGGGACACTGAAGCTTTCTTT.

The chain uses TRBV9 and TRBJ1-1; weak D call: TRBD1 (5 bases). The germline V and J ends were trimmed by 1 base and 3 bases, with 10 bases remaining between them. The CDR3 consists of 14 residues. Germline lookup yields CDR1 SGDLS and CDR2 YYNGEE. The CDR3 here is CASSVIGGDTEAFF. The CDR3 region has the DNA TGTGCCAGCAGCGTAATTGGGGGGGACACTGAAGCTTTCTTT.

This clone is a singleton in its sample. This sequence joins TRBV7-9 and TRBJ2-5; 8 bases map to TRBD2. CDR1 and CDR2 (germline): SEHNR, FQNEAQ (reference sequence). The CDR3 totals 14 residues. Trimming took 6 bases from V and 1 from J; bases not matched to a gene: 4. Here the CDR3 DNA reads TGTGCCAGCAGACGTACTAGCGGCCAAGAGACCCAGTACTTC. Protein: CASRRTSGQETQYF.

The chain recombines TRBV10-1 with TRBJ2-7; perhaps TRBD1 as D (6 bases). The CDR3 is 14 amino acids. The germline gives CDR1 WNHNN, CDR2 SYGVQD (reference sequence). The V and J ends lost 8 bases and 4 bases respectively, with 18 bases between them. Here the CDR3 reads CASEEGEQRYEQYF. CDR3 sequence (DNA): TGCGCCAGCGAAGAGGGGGAACAGAGGTACGAGCAGTACTTC.

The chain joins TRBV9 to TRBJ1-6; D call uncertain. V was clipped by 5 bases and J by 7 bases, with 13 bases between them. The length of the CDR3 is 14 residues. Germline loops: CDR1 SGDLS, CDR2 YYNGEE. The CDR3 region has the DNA TGTGCCAGCAGTGGTAGAACTCTGAATTCACCCCTCCACTTT. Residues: CASSGRTLNSPLHF. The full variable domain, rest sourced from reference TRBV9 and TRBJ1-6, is DSGVTQTPKHLITATGQRVTLRCSPRSGDLSVYWYQQSLDQGLQFLIQYYNGEERAKGNILERFSAQQFPDLHSELNLSSLELGDSALYFCASSGRTLNSPLHFGNGTRLTVT.

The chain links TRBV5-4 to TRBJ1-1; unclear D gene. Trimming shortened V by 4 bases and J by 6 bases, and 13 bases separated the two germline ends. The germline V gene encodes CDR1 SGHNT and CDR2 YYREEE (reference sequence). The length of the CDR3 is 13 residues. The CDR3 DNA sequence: TGTGCCAGCAGCATGGGGTTCGGGGCTGAAGCTTTCTTT. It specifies CASSMGFGAEAFF.

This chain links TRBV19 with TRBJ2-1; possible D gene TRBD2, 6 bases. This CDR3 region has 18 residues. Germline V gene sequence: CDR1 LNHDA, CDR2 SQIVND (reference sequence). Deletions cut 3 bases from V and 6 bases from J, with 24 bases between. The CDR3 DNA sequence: TGTGCCAGTAGTATCTTCGGTTGGCAGGAGGGCCTACGCAATGAGCAGTTCTTC. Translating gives CASSIFGWQEGLRNEQFF.

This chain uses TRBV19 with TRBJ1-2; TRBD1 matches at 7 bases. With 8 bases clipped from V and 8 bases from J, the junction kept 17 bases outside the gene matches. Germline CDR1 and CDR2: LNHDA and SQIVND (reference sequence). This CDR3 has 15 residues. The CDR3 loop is CASRRHDRDLRGYTF. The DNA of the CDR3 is TGTGCCAGTCGCCGTCATGACAGGGATTTACGGGGCTACACCTTC. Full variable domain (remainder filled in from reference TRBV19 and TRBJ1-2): DGGITQSPKYLFRKEGQNVTLSCEQNLNHDAMYWYRQDPGQGLRLIYYSQIVNDFQKGDIAEGYSVSREKKESFPLTVTSAQKNPTAFYLCASRRHDRDLRGYTFGSGTRLTVV.